Each of the 32 T cell receptor beta chains below was sequenced from the same sample in a study of vaccination and CD4 T cells after COVID-19 (dated by TCRdb to 2022 to 2024). Library creation used PCR. Data came from an Illumina iSeq 100. DNA from cultured CD4+ T cells was subjected to TCR sequencing with the Oncomine TCR Beta short-read assay at the Johns Hopkins FTIC core. The QIAamp micro DNA kit was used to extract genomic DNA from the cultured CD4+ T cells. TCRdb redid the processing of the public reads, applying fastp at Q25 and MiXCR, and retained in-frame beta chains. Every entry covers one CDR3 protein and lists the most common genes and DNA from its rows. Within this sample are under 10,000 distinct CDR3 sequences, with more than 30% of them counted one time only. Roughly 13% of the sample goes to the ten largest clones. Their recognized antigens are unknown. The treatment or condition label corresponds to: roughly 10-day PBMC culture with coronavirus spike peptide pools or control peptides (ViraFEST assay). CD4+ T cells from unexposed donors were collected before the COVID-19 pandemic (2011-2018).

The sample was CD4+ T cells from blood, cultured in vitro. The source is a human donor in good health.

This clonotype was recorded a few times. The junction departs from the called germline gene at one end, perhaps through a read error. In DNA, the CDR3 is TGCAGTGCCACCAAGGGGGGGATGCACTTC. This encodes CSATKGGMHF. J is TRBJ2-7 and V is TRBV20-1; D might be TRBD2 (7 bases). Germline values: CDR1 DFQATT, CDR2 SNEGSKA (reference sequence). CDR3 size: 10 residues.

This clonotype was found once. The V call is TRBV7-2, the J call TRBJ2-7, with D possibly TRBD2 on 5 matching bases. Germline V CDR1 and CDR2: SGHTA, FQGNSA. V lost 1 base and J 4 bases, leaving 14 bases between the germline ends. The CDR3 is made up of 15 amino acids. CDR3 nucleotide sequence: TGTGCCAGCAGCTTAGGTCGGACTCAATATTACGAGCAGTACTTC. Amino acid sequence: CASSLGRTQYYEQYF.

This clonotype was observed a few times. V and J are TRBV28 and TRBJ2-3, with TRBD1 identical over 7 bases. This CDR3 comprises 16 residues. J gave up 2 bases and V 4 bases, and 9 bases lay outside the gene matches. The germline gives CDR1 MDHEN, CDR2 SYDVKM. For the CDR3, the DNA is TGTGCCAGCAGTTCCGGGTGGCAGGGGGTCACAGATACGCAGTATTTT. Protein sequence: CASSSGWQGVTDTQYF.

The rearrangement joins TRBV5-1 to TRBJ1-2, with TRBD1 matching 7 bases. Germline V CDR1 and CDR2: SGHRS, YFSETQ. The CDR3 loop spans 15 amino acids. Trimming removed 6 bases from V and 0 bases from J; junction bases left unmatched: 8. CDR3 nucleotide sequence: TGCGCCAGCAACGACCAGGGGGTGGCTAACTATGGCTACACCTTC. Protein product: CASNDQGVANYGYTF.

This clonotype was detected a few times. The chain combines TRBV30 with TRBJ1-6; D call uncertain. Trimming took off 6 bases at V and 5 bases at J, with 14 bases between the two ends. The length of the CDR3 is 14 residues. CDR1 is GTSNPN, CDR2 SVGIG, per germline (reference sequence). CDR3 sequence: CACDRMSNNSPLHF. The CDR3 DNA is TGTGCCTGTGACCGGATGTCCAATAATTCACCCCTCCACTTT.

This clonotype was picked up a small number of times. The genes are TRBV6-1 and TRBJ2-5; the D gene could be TRBD1 or TRBD2 (5 bases each). V lost 5 bases to trimming and J lost 0 bases, with 16 bases between them. The CDR3 is 16 amino acids. In germline, CDR1 is MNHNS, CDR2 SASEGT. CDR3 amino acids: CASSHGTGKYQETQYF. In DNA, the CDR3 is TGTGCCAGCAGTCACGGGACGGGGAAGTACCAAGAGACCCAGTACTTC.

The rearrangement uses TRBV7-9 and TRBJ2-1, with no clear D. V was pared by 6 bases and J by 5 bases, with 8 bases between. In germline, CDR1 is SEHNR, CDR2 FQNEAQ (reference sequence). The CDR3 totals 12 residues. In nucleotides, the CDR3 is TGTGCCAGCAGTTTAAGGAACAATGAGCAGTTCTTC. Amino acids: CASSLRNNEQFF.

V gene TRBV6-2 or TRBV6-3 combines with J gene TRBJ2-1, with 7 bases lining up with TRBD1. The CDR3 runs to 15 residues. With V trimmed by 7 bases and J by 4 bases, 10 bases remained unmatched. CDR1 is MNHEY, CDR2 SVGEGT, per germline. The CDR3 loop reads CASTLDRRSYNEQFF. The CDR3 region has the DNA TGTGCCAGCACTTTGGACAGGCGGTCTTACAATGAGCAGTTCTTC.

V is TRBV5-4 and J is TRBJ2-3, with D perhaps TRBD1 or TRBD2 (6 bases each). V was trimmed by 6 bases and J by 4 bases, leaving 15 bases between them. The CDR3 totals 14 residues. From germline, CDR1 is SGHNT and CDR2 YYREEE (reference sequence). The CDR3 coding sequence is TGTGCCAGCAACGGCAGGGGAGGAGCAGATACGCAGTATTTT. Translating gives CASNGRGGADTQYF.

CDR3 sequence: CASSPQGFPEAFF. In DNA, the CDR3 is TGTGCCAGCAGTCCCCAGGGATTCCCTGAAGCTTTCTTT. The genes are TRBV6-1 and TRBJ1-1, with a weak D call TRBD1 (5 bases). The CDR3 runs to 13 residues. The germline V gene has CDR1 MNHNS and CDR2 SASEGT. Deletions cut 5 bases from V and 6 bases from J, with 13 bases between.

This clonotype was detected a few times. The J gene is TRBJ2-1, the V gene TRBV7-2, with TRBD2 identical over 9 bases. CDR1 and CDR2 (germline): SGHTA, FQGNSA. The V segment lost 4 bases and the J segment 4 bases; nucleotides outside the gene matches: 8. This CDR3 has 16 residues. CDR3 loop: CASSSWRSGSYNEQFF. For the CDR3, the DNA is TGTGCCAGCAGCTCCTGGCGTAGCGGGAGTTACAATGAGCAGTTCTTC. Full variable domain (outside the CDR3, taken from reference TRBV7-2 and TRBJ2-1): GAGVSQSPSNKVTEKGKDVELRCDPISGHTALYWYRQSLGQGLEFLIYFQGNSAPDKSGLPSDRFSAERTGGSVSTLTIQRTQQEDSAVYLCASSSWRSGSYNEQFFGPGTRLTVL.

The chain joins TRBV7-8 to TRBJ2-3, with D possibly called TRBD1 or TRBD2 (5 bases each). CDR1 and CDR2 (germline): SGHVS, FQNEAQ. The CDR3 runs to 14 residues. Trimming shortened V by 3 bases and J by 6 bases, and 13 bases separated the two germline ends. CDR3 DNA: TGTGCCAGCAGCTTGAGGGGTCCCTCCGATACGCAGTATTTT. Translation gives CASSLRGPSDTQYF.

The sample holds a few counts of this clonotype. In nucleotides, the CDR3 is TGTGCCAGCAGCCCTGAGACAGGGTGGAGCACCGGGGAGCTGTTTTTT. It specifies CASSPETGWSTGELFF. The chain carries TRBV7-9 and TRBJ2-2; 7 bases agree with TRBD1. The CDR3 runs to 16 residues. Trimming took 5 bases from V and 4 from J; bases not matched to a gene: 10. CDR1 is SEHNR, CDR2 FQNEAQ, per germline (reference sequence).

This clonotype was observed a handful of times. The chain has TRBV6-1 and TRBJ2-5, with D possibly matching TRBD1 (6 bases). Germline lookup yields CDR1 MNHNS and CDR2 SASEGT. V was pared by 5 bases and J by 7 bases, with 14 bases between. This CDR3 spans 13 amino acids. The CDR3 spells CASSQDRSRTQYF. The DNA for the CDR3 is TGTGCCAGCAGTCAGGACAGAAGCAGGACCCAGTACTTC.

A few counts support this clonotype. J is TRBJ1-1 and V is TRBV6-5; D gene unclear. The V gene lost 2 bases and the J gene lost 6 bases, with 16 bases spanning the gap. Germline CDR1 MNHEY, CDR2 SVGAGI. This CDR3 has 15 amino acids. The CDR3 nucleotides read TGTGCCAGCAGTTACGAGATCGGAGCCCGAGCTGAAGCTTTCTTT. Translated: CASSYEIGARAEAFF.

This clonotype was seen a few times. The rearrangement joins TRBV27 to TRBJ2-7, with 8 bases matching TRBD1. The V segment lost 10 bases and the J segment 0 bases; nucleotides outside the gene matches: 14. The germline V gene encodes CDR1 MNHEY and CDR2 SMNVEV (reference sequence). The CDR3 has 16 residues. The DNA for the CDR3 is TGTGCCATACCGGGACAGGATGAACATAGCTCCTACGAGCAGTACTTC. It specifies CAIPGQDEHSSYEQYF.

The chain uses TRBV7-6 and TRBJ1-5; tentative D call: TRBD1 (5 bases). V was shortened by 1 base and J by 6 bases, with 16 bases between the two germline ends. Germline V lookup: CDR1 SGHVS, CDR2 FNYEAQ. This CDR3 has 16 residues. The CDR3 region has the DNA TGTGCCAGCAGCTTAGGTCCCCCCTCTACAGGTCAGCCCCAGCATTTT. It codes for CASSLGPPSTGQPQHF.

This clonotype was detected only a few times. The V and J genes are TRBV23-1 and TRBJ1-1; 9 bases map to TRBD1. TRBV23-1 falls under the ORF class, with uncertain function. Unmatched junction bases numbered 4, after V lost 1 base and J lost 7 bases. This CDR3 contains 14 residues. Here the CDR3 reads CASSQLHRGREAFF. DNA for the CDR3: TGCGCCAGCAGTCAATTGCACAGGGGGCGTGAAGCTTTCTTT.

This clonotype has just a few counts. This chain uses TRBV29-1 with TRBJ2-1, with 10 positions matching TRBD1. CDR1 is SQVTM and CDR2 is ANQGSEA in the germline V gene. J was trimmed by 4 bases and V by 7 bases; bases with no gene match: 4. The CDR3 is made up of 13 amino acids. DNA of the CDR3: TGCAGCGCGAGGGACAGGGGATACAATGAGCAGTTCTTC. This translates into CSARDRGYNEQFF.

This clonotype has just a few counts. The V call is TRBV7-8, the J call TRBJ2-5; a weak D match, TRBD2 (6 bases). CDR3 length: 16 amino acids. The germline V gene has CDR1 SGHVS and CDR2 FQNEAQ. V lost 10 bases and J lost 5, with 26 bases in between. The CDR3: CATTLGGGKGGETQYF. CDR3 in DNA: TGTGCCACCACCCTCGGAGGCGGGAAGGGTGGGGAGACCCAGTACTTC.

CDR3 protein: CASSLDQNNEQFF. DNA for the CDR3: TGTGCCAGCAGCTTAGACCAAAACAATGAGCAGTTCTTC. The chain uses TRBV7-6 and TRBJ2-1; D not resolved. V was pared by 1 base and J by 5 bases, with 6 bases between. The CDR3 has 13 amino acids. CDR1 and CDR2 from the germline V gene are SGHVS and FNYEAQ.

The chain uses TRBV2 and TRBJ2-3; D not certain. CDR1 is SNHLY and CDR2 is FYNNEI in the germline V gene. Trimming removed 5 bases from V and 2 bases from J, with 8 bases in between. This CDR3 contains 13 residues. The CDR3 loop reads CASSLGFTDTQYF. CDR3 nucleotides: TGTGCCAGCAGTCTGGGATTCACAGATACGCAGTATTTT.

This chain joins TRBV27 and TRBJ2-7; perhaps TRBD1 as D (6 bases). The CDR3 sequence is 15 residues long. CDR1 and CDR2 from the germline V gene are MNHEY and SMNVEV (reference sequence). Trimming shortened V by 5 bases and J by 2 bases, and 16 bases separated the two germline ends. CDR3 coding DNA: TGTGCCAGCAGTAATATAGGACAGCGAACCTACGAGCAGTACTTC. This sequence encodes CASSNIGQRTYEQYF.

V and J are TRBV6-2 or TRBV6-3 and TRBJ2-7; no definite D call. There are 13 residues in the CDR3. Looked up from germline, CDR1 is MNHEY and CDR2 is SVGEGT. V lost 0 bases, J lost 7 bases, and 10 bases lay in between. The CDR3 DNA follows: TGTGCCAGCAGTTACTCGTTCGGTGTGGAGCAGTACTTC. This gives the protein CASSYSFGVEQYF.

This clonotype was recorded a few times. This rearrangement joins TRBV4-1 to TRBJ1-2; possible D gene TRBD1, 5 bases. Germline assignment: CDR1 MGHRA and CDR2 YSYEKL. Trimming cost V 0 bases and J 10 bases, with 15 bases left between them. This CDR3 contains 14 residues. CDR3 DNA sequence: TGCGCCAGCAGCCAAGACCGACTCACAGGAACCTACACCTTC. Translated, it gives CASSQDRLTGTYTF.

The J gene is TRBJ2-7, the V gene TRBV6-1, with no clear D. The CDR3 has 12 amino acids. V lost 6 bases to trimming and J lost 6 bases, with 12 bases between them. Germline values: CDR1 MNHNS, CDR2 SASEGT. Written as DNA, the CDR3 is TGTGCCAGCAGCTCCAAGATTTTCGAGCAGTACTTC. This sequence encodes CASSSKIFEQYF.

The rearrangement joins TRBV7-2 to TRBJ2-1; TRBD2 matches at 14 bases. The CDR3 runs to 17 residues. Losses at the gene ends were 4 bases for V and 8 bases for J; bases not matched to a gene: 10. CDR1 is SGHTA, CDR2 FQGNSA, per germline. In DNA form, the CDR3 reads TGTGCCAGCAGCTCCCGGACTAGCGGGAGGCCCAGGTATGAGCAGTTCTTC. As protein: CASSSRTSGRPRYEQFF.

The J gene is TRBJ2-3, the V gene TRBV7-2; D perhaps matches TRBD1 (6 bases). This CDR3 is built from 15 residues. V was pared by 1 base and J by 4 bases, with 12 bases between. Germline lookup yields CDR1 SGHTA and CDR2 FQGNSA. In nucleotides, the CDR3 is TGTGCCAGCAGCTTAGACAGGGTTAATCCAGATACGCAGTATTTT. It encodes CASSLDRVNPDTQYF.

This clonotype was detected only a few times. V is TRBV28 and J is TRBJ1-2; no reliable D call. This CDR3 comprises 13 residues. Germline V gives CDR1 MDHEN, CDR2 SYDVKM. The V end lost 8 bases, the J end lost 8 bases, and 18 bases lay between the germline ends. CDR3 in DNA: TGTGCCAGCTCCCCCAGGAGGGTAGCGGGCTACACCTTC. Protein: CASSPRRVAGYTF.

This clonotype has only a few counts. The chain carries TRBV6-1 and TRBJ2-5, with D uncertain. Trimming stripped 5 bases from V and 7 bases from J, with 17 bases between. Germline CDR1 MNHNS, CDR2 SASEGT. This CDR3 is built from 14 residues. In DNA, the CDR3 is TGTGCCAGCAGTCCTACATGGTGGAGAGTGACCCAGTACTTC. Encoded protein: CASSPTWWRVTQYF.

In its sample, this clonotype ranks as medium-sized. This chain joins TRBV7-3 and TRBJ2-1, with TRBD2 as a possible D gene (6 bases). Trimming shortened V by 5 bases and J by 6 bases, and 14 bases separated the two germline ends. The germline gives CDR1 SGHTA, CDR2 FQGTGA. The CDR3 spans 14 residues. This CDR3 reads CASSVFSGPNEQFF. The CDR3 nucleotides read TGTGCCAGCAGCGTCTTTAGCGGACCCAATGAGCAGTTCTTC.

V usage is TRBV12-3 or TRBV12-4 and J usage is TRBJ1-6, with D perhaps matching TRBD1 (5 bases). Deletions cut 3 bases from V and 10 bases from J, with 13 bases between. The CDR3 loop spans 14 amino acids. The CDR3 loop reads CASSLEGTGSPLHF. DNA for the CDR3: TGTGCCAGCAGTTTGGAAGGGACTGGGTCACCCCTCCACTTT.